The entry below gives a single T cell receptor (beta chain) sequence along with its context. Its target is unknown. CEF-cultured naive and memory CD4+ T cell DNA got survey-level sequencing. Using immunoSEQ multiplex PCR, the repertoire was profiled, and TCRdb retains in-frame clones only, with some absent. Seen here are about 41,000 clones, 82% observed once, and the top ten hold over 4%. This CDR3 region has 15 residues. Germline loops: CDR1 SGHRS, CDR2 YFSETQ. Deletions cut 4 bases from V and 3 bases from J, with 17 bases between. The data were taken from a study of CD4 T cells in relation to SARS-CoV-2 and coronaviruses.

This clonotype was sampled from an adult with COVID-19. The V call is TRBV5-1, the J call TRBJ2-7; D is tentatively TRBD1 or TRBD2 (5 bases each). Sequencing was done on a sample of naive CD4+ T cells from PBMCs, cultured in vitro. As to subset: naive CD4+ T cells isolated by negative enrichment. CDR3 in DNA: TGCGCCAGCAGCGTAGGGGACCTAACTCTCTACGAGCAGTACTTC. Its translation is CASSVGDLTLYEQYF.